This entry describes one TCR beta chain. This sample is part of a study of T cells in localized non-small cell lung cancer. Assay used: immunoSEQ multiplex PCR; TCRdb lists only in-frame clones, some missing. The sample carries more than 2,500 clones, roughly 43% recorded once. CDR3 length: 14 residues. Trimming removed 1 base from V and 10 bases from J, with 13 bases in between. CDR1 MNHNS and CDR2 SASEGT come from the germline V gene. The source of this sequence is a male donor at least 60 years old with stage I squamous cell lung carcinoma. The V gene is TRBV6-1, the J gene TRBJ1-4; D is unresolved. The material was lung tumor tissue, obtained before any cancer treatment. Here the CDR3 DNA reads TGTGCCAGCAGTGAAGACCGAGTAATGAGAAAACTGTTTTTT. Protein product: CASSEDRVMRKLFF.